These 32 T cell receptor beta chains originate from one sample sequenced in a study of molecular identifiers for immune sequencing clone quantification. Via MiXCR, TCRdb re-called the PCR reads, giving one row per CDR3 protein. The profile covers fewer than 45,000 distinct CDR3 sequences, with about a fifth appearing a single time and under 1.4% taken by the ten largest. Sequencing used naive CD8+ T cells from blood, with Jurkat cell RNA spiked in. Subset meaning: FACS-sorted CD8+CD4-CCR7+CD45RA+ naive T cells. The receptor source for this set is a human donor in good health. Some libraries in this study had Jurkat cell RNA spiked in.

About this clonotype itself: A much larger clone lies a single base off, so this may be a read error. The CDR3 ends on some other residue instead of the conserved phenylalanine or tryptophan, so this is likely a read error. This chain connects TRBV3-1 to TRBJ2-7; weak D call: TRBD2 (6 bases). This CDR3 is built from 14 residues. Trimming cost V 4 bases and J 2 bases, with 12 bases left between them. Germline CDR1 is LGHDT and CDR2 is YNNKEL (reference sequence). CDR3 DNA: TGTGCCAGCAGCCCGGGAGACAGCGCCTACGAGCAGTACTAC. It specifies CASSPGDSAYEQYY.

This clonotype came up many times. The chain is built from TRBV6-2 or TRBV6-3 and TRBJ2-7; a possible D gene is TRBD1 (6 bases). Germline CDR1 reads MNHEY; CDR2 reads SVGEGT. V was clipped by 3 bases and J by 3 bases, with 12 bases between them. This CDR3 comprises 14 residues. DNA of the CDR3: TGTGCCAGCAGTTATTCTGGGGGCCTCTACGAGCAGTACTTC. This gives the protein CASSYSGGLYEQYF.

The sample holds many counts of this clonotype. The CDR3 protein is CASSSGVPDEQYF. CDR3 sequence (DNA): TGTGCCAGCAGCTCGGGAGTCCCAGACGAGCAGTACTTC. This rearrangement joins TRBV5-4 to TRBJ2-7; a weak D match, TRBD2 (6 bases). Germline CDR1 and CDR2: SGHNT and YYREEE (reference sequence). This CDR3 contains 13 residues. V lost 3 bases to trimming and J lost 5 bases, with 12 bases between them.

This clonotype has only a few counts. The V gene is TRBV4-2, the J gene TRBJ2-7; TRBD2 matches 9 bases. The CDR3 is 16 residues long. Trimming at V came to 0 bases and at J to 4 bases, leaving 7 bases not matched to a gene. Per germline, CDR1 LGHNA and CDR2 YNFKEQ. This CDR3 reads CASSQEALAGRYEQYF. DNA for the CDR3: TGTGCCAGCAGCCAAGAGGCTCTAGCGGGACGATACGAGCAGTACTTC.

Comments on this clonotype: This CDR3 is missing its conserved last phenylalanine or tryptophan, likely due to a read error. The rearrangement links TRBV28 to TRBJ2-2, with 12 nucleotides matching TRBD2. This CDR3 spans 19 amino acids. The V gene end was trimmed by 11 bases and the J gene end by 6 bases; junction bases not matched to a gene: 22. In germline, CDR1 is MDHEN, CDR2 SYDVKM. The CDR3 protein is CAGISYRASGRAGPGELFS. CDR3 coding DNA: TGTGCCGGCATCTCCTATAGGGCTAGCGGGAGGGCCGGACCCGGGGAGCTGTTTTCT.

Concerning this clonotype itself: This may be a read error, as it is one base from a much larger clone. The rearrangement uses TRBV7-9 and TRBJ1-4; tentative D call: TRBD1 (6 bases). Germline CDR1 is SEHNR and CDR2 is FQNEAQ (reference sequence). The V and J ends lost 5 bases and 12 bases respectively, with 13 bases between them. This CDR3 contains 12 residues. Written as DNA, the CDR3 is TGTGCCAGCAGCGTGACAGGAGGTGAACTGTTTTTT. Its protein product is CASSVTGGELFF.

This clonotype occurred many times. V is TRBV4-1 and J is TRBJ1-2; no clear D gene. V gave up 0 bases and J gave up 7 bases, with 15 bases separating them. The length of the CDR3 is 15 residues. Germline V CDR1 and CDR2: MGHRA, YSYEKL. The CDR3 DNA reads as TGCGCCAGCAGCCAAGATCTAGGAGGTTTTTTTGGCTACACCTTC. It is translated as CASSQDLGGFFGYTF.

As regards this clonotype: This could be a read error, since a much larger clone is one nucleotide away. The V and J genes are TRBV20-1 and TRBJ1-1; no reliable D call. From germline, CDR1 is DFQATT and CDR2 SNEGSKA (reference sequence). V shed 5 bases and J shed 3 bases, with 13 bases lying between them. There are 13 residues in the CDR3. The CDR3 sequence is CSAPGLMYTEAFF. CDR3 bases: TGCAGTGCTCCCGGGCTGATGTACACTGAAGCTTTCTTT.

This clonotype was detected many times. This chain connects TRBV28 to TRBJ2-7; either TRBD1 or TRBD2 may fit D (5 bases each). The germline V and J ends were trimmed by 5 bases and 3 bases, with 20 bases remaining between them. The CDR3 has 16 residues. Germline lookup yields CDR1 MDHEN and CDR2 SYDVKM. The CDR3 nucleotides are TGTGCCAGCAGTCCTATAGGGACCGGTCTGCTCTACGAGCAGTACTTC. This sequence encodes CASSPIGTGLLYEQYF.

Comments on this clonotype: This may come from a read error, since a much larger clone is one base off. The chain is built from TRBV27 and TRBJ2-7; possible D gene TRBD2, 6 bases. Germline V gene sequence: CDR1 MNHEY, CDR2 SMNVEV (reference sequence). The CDR3 has 11 amino acids. Written as DNA, the CDR3 is TGTGCCTGCAGTCGGGGGTACGAGCAGTACTTC. Its protein product is CACSRGYEQYF.

The genes are TRBV19 and TRBJ2-5; 9 bases align to TRBD1. CDR1 and CDR2 from the germline V gene are LNHDA and SQIVND (reference sequence). The CDR3 is 15 residues long. The junction had 7 bases not matched to a gene; V was cut back by 5 bases and J by 3 bases. Written as DNA, the CDR3 is TGTGCCAGTAGTGTGTTTTGGGACAGGGAAGAGACCCAGTACTTC. It translates to CASSVFWDREETQYF. The full variable domain, completed using reference TRBV19 and TRBJ2-5, is DGGITQSPKYLFRKEGQNVTLSCEQNLNHDAMYWYRQDPGQGLRLIYYSQIVNDFQKGDIAEGYSVSREKKESFPLTVTSAQKNPTAFYLCASSVFWDREETQYFGPGTRLLVL.

This clonotype was seen at least ten times. The chain combines TRBV28 with TRBJ2-7; TRBD2 matches 12 bases. Per germline, CDR1 MDHEN and CDR2 SYDVKM. The V and J ends lost 4 bases and 2 bases, in that order; junction bases with no gene match: 3. This CDR3 comprises 15 residues. The chain's CDR3 is CASSSLAGGPYEQYF. In DNA form, the CDR3 reads TGTGCCAGCAGTTCCCTAGCGGGAGGGCCCTACGAGCAGTACTTC.

This clonotype was recorded many times. J is TRBJ2-2 and V is TRBV21-1; TRBD2 reflects the table's D call only, with no check against the DNA. TRBV21-1 is a listed pseudogene. This CDR3 is built from 18 residues. CDR3 amino acids: CASSKCPPTSGDTGELFF. The CDR3 DNA sequence: TGTGCCAGCAGCAAATGTCCCCCTACTAGCGGAGACACCGGGGAGCTGTTTTTT.

This clonotype was detected ten times or more. The chain couples TRBV4-1 to TRBJ2-4; possible D gene TRBD2, 5 bases. From germline, CDR1 is MGHRA and CDR2 YSYEKL. The CDR3 extends over 16 amino acids. Deletions cut 0 bases from V and 0 bases from J, with 9 bases between. The CDR3 region is CASSQEPSLAKNIQYF. The CDR3 nucleotides read TGCGCCAGCAGCCAAGAACCTAGCCTAGCCAAAAACATTCAGTACTTC.

A note on this clonotype: A much larger clone lies one base from this, so it may be a read error. The chain is built from TRBV7-9 and TRBJ2-7; TRBD1 matches 9 bases. The length of the CDR3 is 13 residues. Germline-derived CDR1 and CDR2 are SEHNR and FQNEAQ (reference sequence). The V and J ends lost 3 bases and 3 bases, in that order; junction bases with no gene match: 0. The CDR3 loop reads CASSLTGGYEQYF. The CDR3 DNA follows: TGTGCCAGCAGCTTGACAGGGGGCTACGAGCAGTACTTC.

The chain has TRBV27 and TRBJ2-3; 7 nucleotides line up with TRBD1. The CDR3 length is 15 residues. Germline CDR1 reads MNHEY; CDR2 reads SMNVEV (reference sequence). V lost 6 bases and J lost 0; bases outside the gene matches: 6. The CDR3 loop is CASSMTGQSTDTQYF. CDR3 DNA sequence: TGTGCCAGCAGCATGACGGGACAGAGCACAGATACGCAGTATTTT.

This sequence joins TRBV19 and TRBJ2-3, with TRBD1 matching over 8 bases. After removal of 6 bases from V and 1 base from J, the junction contained 9 bases not matched to a gene. CDR1 is LNHDA and CDR2 is SQIVND in the germline V gene (reference sequence). The CDR3 has 16 residues. CDR3 sequence reads: CASSPTGVYGTDTQYF. The CDR3 DNA reads as TGTGCCAGTAGCCCGACAGGGGTTTATGGCACAGATACGCAGTATTTT. The full variable domain, completed using reference TRBV19 and TRBJ2-3, is DGGITQSPKYLFRKEGQNVTLSCEQNLNHDAMYWYRQDPGQGLRLIYYSQIVNDFQKGDIAEGYSVSREKKESFPLTVTSAQKNPTAFYLCASSPTGVYGTDTQYFGPGTRLTVL.

This clonotype was detected many times. The chain has TRBV7-2 and TRBJ2-3; the D gene is possibly TRBD2 (6 bases). Trimming removed 3 bases from V and 0 bases from J, with 13 bases in between. Per the germline V gene, CDR1 is SGHTA and CDR2 is FQGNSA. This CDR3 is 16 amino acids long. DNA for the CDR3: TGTGCCAGCAGCTTGGTTTCCGGGGGTAGCACAGATACGCAGTATTTT. This encodes CASSLVSGGSTDTQYF. Full variable domain (remainder filled in from reference TRBV7-2 and TRBJ2-3): GAGVSQSPSNKVTEKGKDVELRCDPISGHTALYWYRQSLGQGLEFLIYFQGNSAPDKSGLPSDRFSAERTGGSVSTLTIQRTQQEDSAVYLCASSLVSGGSTDTQYFGPGTRLTVL.

This clonotype came up a few times. A read error is possible here, since a much larger clone lies one base away. The conserved closing phenylalanine or tryptophan is absent in this CDR3, likely reflecting a read error. The chain links TRBV5-3 to TRBJ2-7; 9 bases are a match to TRBD1. TRBV5-3 is an ORF, with its function uncertain. CDR3 length: 14 amino acids. The DNA of the CDR3 is TGTGCCAGCAGCTTGGGACAGGGTCTCTACGAGCAGTACTCC. Its translation: CASSLGQGLYEQYS.

This clonotype has at least ten counts. The gene calls are TRBV7-9 and TRBJ1-5; D possibly corresponds to TRBD1 (5 bases). V gave up 5 bases and J gave up 2 bases, with 10 bases separating them. Looked up from germline, CDR1 is SEHNR and CDR2 is FQNEAQ (reference sequence). The CDR3 has 14 residues. The DNA for the CDR3 is TGTGCCAGCAGCCCCCAGGGAGGCAATCAGCCCCAGCATTTT. It translates to CASSPQGGNQPQHF. Drawing the rest from reference TRBV7-9 and TRBJ1-5, the complete variable domain is DTGVSQNPRHKITKRGQNVTFRCDPISEHNRLYWYRQTLGQGPEFLTYFQNEAQLEKSRLLSDRFSAERPKGSFSTLEIQRTEQGDSAMYLCASSPQGGNQPQHFGDGTRLSIL.

This clonotype has a count of ten or more. The V call is TRBV7-6, the J call TRBJ2-3; 9 bases fit TRBD2. The germline V gene has CDR1 SGHVS and CDR2 FNYEAQ. The CDR3 totals 14 residues. V lost 5 bases and J lost 5; bases outside the gene matches: 5. The CDR3 DNA sequence: TGTGCCAGCAGCCCGGAGACTAGCGGAGATACGCAGTATTTT. Translating gives CASSPETSGDTQYF. Supplemented by reference TRBV7-6 and TRBJ2-3, the full variable domain reads GAGVSQSPRYKVTKRGQDVALRCDPISGHVSLYWYRQALGQGPEFLTYFNYEAQQDKSGLPNDRFSAERPEGSISTLTIQRTEQRDSAMYRCASSPETSGDTQYFGPGTRLTVL.

The CDR3 coding sequence is TGTGCCAGCAGTTTGACTAGCAGCAATGAGCAGTTCTTC. Its translation is CASSLTSSNEQFF. The V and J genes are TRBV28 and TRBJ2-1, with 7 nucleotides matching TRBD2. Trimming cost V 3 bases and J 6 bases; bases outside gene matches: 2. Germline V gene sequence: CDR1 MDHEN, CDR2 SYDVKM. The CDR3 is made up of 13 amino acids. The full variable domain, with the rest looked up from reference TRBV28 and TRBJ2-1, is DVKVTQSSRYLVKRTGEKVFLECVQDMDHENMFWYRQDPGLGLRLIYFSYDVKMKEKGDIPEGYSVSREKKERFSLILESASTNQTSMYLCASSLTSSNEQFFGPGTRLTVL.

This clonotype was counted many times. The chain recombines TRBV27 with TRBJ2-5, with TRBD2 matching 7 bases. This CDR3 contains 14 residues. The germline V gene encodes CDR1 MNHEY and CDR2 SMNVEV (reference sequence). The trim removed 8 bases at V and 3 bases at J, leaving 9 bases unmatched. The CDR3 bases are TGTGCCAGCTCCGACCTAGGACTAGAAGAGACCCAGTACTTC. Its protein is CASSDLGLEETQYF.

This clonotype was seen ten or more times. The rearrangement links TRBV7-9 to TRBJ2-3, with D perhaps matching TRBD1 (6 bases). V dropped 5 bases and J dropped 1 base, with 19 bases sitting between them. Germline CDR1 SEHNR, CDR2 FQNEAQ (reference sequence). This CDR3 contains 17 residues. The CDR3 coding sequence is TGTGCCAGCAGCCCAACAGGGCTAGGGGTGCGCACAGATACGCAGTATTTT. It is translated as CASSPTGLGVRTDTQYF.

This clonotype was seen once. A much more abundant neighbour one base away suggests this may be a read error. The CDR3 protein is CASCPEMLYEQYF. CDR3 coding DNA: TGTGCCAGCTGCCCCGAGATGCTCTACGAGCAGTACTTC. This chain joins TRBV6-2 or TRBV6-3 and TRBJ2-7; D not certain. This CDR3 spans 13 amino acids. Per the germline V gene, CDR1 is MNHEY and CDR2 is SVGEGT. V was clipped by 8 bases and J by 3 bases, with 14 bases between them.

This clonotype was observed at least ten times. The chain recombines TRBV20-1 with TRBJ2-3, with 11 bases aligning to TRBD2. Trimming took 6 bases from V and 5 from J; bases not matched to a gene: 10. Germline CDR1 reads DFQATT; CDR2 reads SNEGSKA (reference sequence). The CDR3 totals 15 residues. CDR3: CSAILAGGILDTQYF. The DNA for the CDR3 is TGCAGTGCGATTCTAGCGGGAGGAATATTAGATACGCAGTATTTT.

This clonotype was counted only a few times. V and J are TRBV10-3 and TRBJ2-1, with 9 nucleotides matching TRBD2. The germline V gene encodes CDR1 ENHRY and CDR2 SYGVKD. The CDR3 is made up of 18 amino acids. Trimming cost V 1 base and J 3 bases; bases outside gene matches: 10. Here the CDR3 reads CAISELRGGTSLYNEQFF. CDR3 bases: TGTGCCATCAGTGAGTTACGGGGCGGGACTAGCCTCTACAATGAGCAGTTCTTC.

This clonotype was observed many times. This CDR3 is CASSPGLAPDTQYF. DNA for the CDR3: TGTGCCAGCAGCCCAGGACTAGCCCCAGATACGCAGTATTTT. This sequence joins TRBV9 and TRBJ2-3; 8 bases agree with TRBD2. V lost 4 bases to trimming and J lost 4 bases; unmatched junction nucleotides: 5. This CDR3 has 14 amino acids. CDR1 SGDLS and CDR2 YYNGEE come from the germline V gene.

This clonotype was counted many times. The rearrangement uses TRBV5-4 and TRBJ2-7, with a weak D call TRBD2 (6 bases). CDR1 is SGHNT and CDR2 is YYREEE in the germline V gene (reference sequence). This CDR3 region has 14 residues. V lost 4 bases, J lost 3 bases, and 14 bases lay in between. Here the CDR3 DNA reads TGTGCCAGCAGCGCAACTAGCAGCTTCTACGAGCAGTACTTC. The encoded protein is CASSATSSFYEQYF.

In this sample, this clonotype turned up many times. CDR3 in amino acids: CASRDTNQPQHF. CDR3 coding DNA: TGTGCCAGTAGGGATACCAATCAGCCCCAGCATTTT. The V gene is TRBV19, the J gene TRBJ1-5; unclear D gene. The CDR3 is 12 residues long. V was shortened by 6 bases and J by 3 bases, with 6 bases between the two germline ends. The germline V gene encodes CDR1 LNHDA and CDR2 SQIVND (reference sequence). Variable domain in full (rest from reference TRBV19 and TRBJ1-5): DGGITQSPKYLFRKEGQNVTLSCEQNLNHDAMYWYRQDPGQGLRLIYYSQIVNDFQKGDIAEGYSVSREKKESFPLTVTSAQKNPTAFYLCASRDTNQPQHFGDGTRLSIL.

This sequence joins TRBV19 and TRBJ1-5; perhaps TRBD1 as D (5 bases). Trimming stripped 2 bases from V and 6 bases from J, with 14 bases between. The CDR3 covers 15 residues. The germline V gene encodes CDR1 LNHDA and CDR2 SQIVND (reference sequence). CDR3 sequence reads: CASSILTRGGQPQHF. CDR3 nucleotide sequence: TGTGCCAGTAGTATACTCACGAGGGGCGGTCAGCCCCAGCATTTT.

The table lists this clonotype with many counts. The chain couples TRBV6-2 or TRBV6-3 to TRBJ2-3; no clear D gene. V shed 6 bases and J shed 6 bases, with 16 bases lying between them. The CDR3 runs to 14 residues. Germline assignment: CDR1 MNHEY and CDR2 SVGEGT. Here the CDR3 DNA reads TGTGCCAGCAGCTACCTCACGACCACTGATACGCAGTATTTT. It specifies CASSYLTTTDTQYF.